In this sample, the clone carrying this TCR beta chain turned up many times. Its cognate antigen is unknown. These data come from a study of response to subunit inactivated influenza vaccine. Regarding the study as a whole: Authors suggested seasonal influenza vaccinations each recruit few new T cells.

This CDR3 has 15 amino acids. V lost 4 bases to trimming and J lost 0 bases, with 12 bases between them. CDR1 and CDR2 from the germline V gene are SGHRS and YFSETQ. TCRdb analysed the RT-PCR reads with MiXCR anew, one entry per CDR3 protein. This sample carries 800,000 to 1,000,000 distinct CDR3 sequences, approximately 21% of them seen once, and the ten largest clones take 10%. The gene calls are TRBV5-1 and TRBJ2-3; D remains ambiguous. This material consisted of PBMCs from blood, taken approximately 5 days after vaccination. The source of this sequence is a man aged 50 to 59 who received an inactivated influenza vaccine. The CDR3 DNA reads as TGCGCCAGCAGCGCTACTCCCCCTAGCACAGATACGCAGTATTTT. It specifies CASSATPPSTDTQYF.